This T cell receptor beta chain was documented in a study of spatial heterogeneity in lung cancer. Study-level information: Strongly correlated with TCR transcript counts in tumor regions was a T cell module score, which was a transcriptional module score calculated from matched bulk RNA-seq.

The V gene lost 2 bases and the J gene lost 3 bases, with 10 bases spanning the gap. CDR3 length: 14 residues. This clonotype is deemed medium-sized. No antigen is known for it. Since it is a stray read in a library aimed at alpha chains, this beta chain has a size that is not meaningful. Each CDR3 protein gets one entry after TCRdb re-called the 5' RACE reads with MiXCR. Among more than 5,500 distinct CDR3 sequences listed, 4.8% were seen once. Regarding the study as a whole: Alpha and beta chain coverage of tumor T cells was estimated at about 6.7% and 13%, respectively. The study found that expanded intratumoral alpha and beta TCR counts tracked tumor mutation counts.

Time point denoted: sample taken at primary tumor resection. Patients with untreated early-stage non-small cell lung cancer, numbering some 68, were the donors. Here the sequenced sample was lung tumor tissue, taken at surgery. The chain links TRBV12-3 or TRBV12-4 to TRBJ1-2, with D uncertain. This clonotype originated in a male donor with early-stage non-small cell lung cancer. CDR3 loop: CASSLLGIDYGYTF. CDR3 DNA: TGTGCCAGCAGTTTACTAGGGATCGACTATGGCTACACCTTC.